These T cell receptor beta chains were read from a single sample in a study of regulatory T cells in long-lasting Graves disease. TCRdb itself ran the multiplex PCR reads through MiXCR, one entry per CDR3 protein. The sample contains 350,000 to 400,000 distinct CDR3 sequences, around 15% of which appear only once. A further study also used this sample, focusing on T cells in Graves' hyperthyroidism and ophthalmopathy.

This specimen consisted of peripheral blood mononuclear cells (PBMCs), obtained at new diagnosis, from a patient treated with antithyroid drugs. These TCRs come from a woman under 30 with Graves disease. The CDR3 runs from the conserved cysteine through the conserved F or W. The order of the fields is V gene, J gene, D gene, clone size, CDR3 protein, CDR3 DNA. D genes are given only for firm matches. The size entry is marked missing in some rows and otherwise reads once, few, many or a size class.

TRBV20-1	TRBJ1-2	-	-	CSARVREDPMGGYTF	TGCAGTGCTAGAGTAAGGGAAGATCCAATGGGGGGCTACACCTTC
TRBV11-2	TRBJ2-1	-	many	CASSLGLSNEQFF	TGTGCCAGCAGCTTAGGACTATCCAATGAGCAGTTCTTC
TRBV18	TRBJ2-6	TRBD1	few	CASSRQGAGANVLTF	TGTGCCAGCTCTCGACAGGGCGCTGGGGCCAACGTCCTGACTTTC
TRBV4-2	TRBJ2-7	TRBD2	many	CASSQLTDGGEGEQYF	TGTGCCAGCAGCCAATTGACAGACGGCGGGGAGGGCGAGCAGTACTTC
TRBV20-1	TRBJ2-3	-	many	CSANGPMADTQYF	TGCAGTGCTAATGGCCCCATGGCAGATACGCAGTATTTT
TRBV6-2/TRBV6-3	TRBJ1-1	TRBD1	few	CASRRQGMDTGAFF	TGTGCCAGCAGACGACAGGGGATGGACACTGGAGCTTTCTTT
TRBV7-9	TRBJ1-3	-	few	CASSTTSGSGNTIYF	TGTGCCAGCAGCACGACCTCGGGGTCTGGAAACACCATATATTTT
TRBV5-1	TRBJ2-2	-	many	CASSLVTLPNTGELFF	TGCGCCAGCAGCTTGGTTACACTCCCAAACACCGGGGAGCTGTTTTTT
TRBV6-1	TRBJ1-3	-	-	CASSGFGAGNTIYF	TGTGCCAGCAGTGGTTTCGGGGCTGGAAACACCATATATTTT
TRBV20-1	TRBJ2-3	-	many	CSARLGGTDTQYF	TGCAGTGCGCGGCTCGGGGGCACAGATACGCAGTATTTT
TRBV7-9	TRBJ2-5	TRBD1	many	CASSTRQGRDGETQYF	TGTGCCAGCAGCACGCGACAGGGGCGAGATGGGGAGACCCAGTACTTC
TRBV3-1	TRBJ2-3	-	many	CASSMGTGTDTQYF	TGTGCCAGCAGCATGGGGACCGGCACAGATACGCAGTATTTT
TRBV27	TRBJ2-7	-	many	CASRSAQLGEQYF	TGTGCCAGCAGATCCGCCCAGCTCGGCGAGCAGTACTTC
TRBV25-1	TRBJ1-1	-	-	CASSHNLGRNTEAFF	TGTGCCAGCAGCCATAACCTCGGTAGGAACACTGAAGCTTTCTTT
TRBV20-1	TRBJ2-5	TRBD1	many	CSARVKGGGETQYF	TGCAGTGCTAGAGTGAAAGGGGGCGGGGAGACCCAGTACTTC
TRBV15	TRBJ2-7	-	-	CATSSRQGGYEQYF	TGTGCCACCAGCAGCCGACAGGGAGGCTACGAGCAGTACTTC
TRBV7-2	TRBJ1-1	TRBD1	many	CASSRRQGRTEAFF	TGTGCCAGCAGCCGCCGACAGGGGAGGACTGAAGCTTTCTTT
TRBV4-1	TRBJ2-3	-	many	CASSQEGQFGDTQYF	TGCGCCAGCAGCCAAGAAGGACAATTTGGGGATACGCAGTATTTT
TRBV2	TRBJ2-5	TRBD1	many	CASRTGGRETQYF	TGTGCCAGCAGAACAGGGGGCAGGGAGACCCAGTACTTC
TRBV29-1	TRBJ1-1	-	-	CSVDSPNAEAFF	TGCAGCGTTGACAGTCCGAACGCTGAAGCTTTCTTT
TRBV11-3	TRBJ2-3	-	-	CASSSHGPKDTQYF	TGTGCCAGCAGCTCCCACGGACCGAAAGATACGCAGTATTTT
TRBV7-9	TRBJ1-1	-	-	CASSLFKVNTEAFF	TGTGCCAGCAGCTTATTTAAAGTGAACACTGAAGCTTTCTTT
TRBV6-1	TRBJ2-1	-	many	CASSPHTGIVNEQFF	TGTGCCAGCAGCCCTCACACCGGGATCGTCAATGAGCAGTTCTTC
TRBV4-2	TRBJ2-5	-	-	CASSQGIPQETQYF	TGTGCCAGCAGCCAAGGGATACCCCAAGAGACCCAGTACTTC
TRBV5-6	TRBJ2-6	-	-	CASLHRSGANVLTF	TGTGCCAGCCTTCACCGCTCTGGGGCCAACGTCCTGACTTTC
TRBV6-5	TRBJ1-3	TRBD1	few	CASSSHRTGGTIRSGNTIYF	TGTGCCAGCAGTTCGCACCGGACAGGGGGTACCATACGCTCTGGAAACACCATATATTTT
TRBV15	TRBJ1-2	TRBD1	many	CATSRVGQGFYGYTF	TGTGCCACCAGCAGAGTGGGACAGGGGTTCTATGGCTACACCTTC
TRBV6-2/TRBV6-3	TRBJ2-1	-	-	CASSSQRLHEQFF	TGTGCCAGCAGTTCCCAGCGCCTCCATGAGCAGTTCTTC
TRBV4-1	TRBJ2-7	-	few	CASSPASADPYEQYF	TGCGCCAGCAGCCCTGCTAGCGCAGACCCGTACGAGCAGTACTTC